Listed below are T cell receptor beta chains from one sample, sequenced in a study of CD8 T cells in ankylosing spondylitis. TCRdb itself ran the 5' RACE reads through MiXCR, one entry per CDR3 protein. The sample consists of approximately 220,000 distinct CDR3 sequences, approximately 24% of them appearing once. Sequencing was carried out using blood, either unsorted or a sorted T cell fraction (not recorded which). The receptors originated from a male donor with ankylosing spondylitis or in good health (not recorded which). CDR3s include the opening cysteine and the closing phenylalanine or tryptophan. The order of the fields is clone size, J gene, V gene, D gene, CDR3 DNA, CDR3 protein. The D gene is left open where the match is weak. Expanded clones are given a class, and other clones once, few, many or no size at all.

clone size: many
J gene: TRBJ1-1
V gene: TRBV10-3
D gene: NA
CDR3 DNA: TGTGCCATCAATCCTTCTGGACAGTTGAACACTGAAGCTTTCTTT
CDR3 protein: CAINPSGQLNTEAFF

clone size: many
J gene: TRBJ2-4
V gene: TRBV29-1
D gene: NA
CDR3 DNA: TGCAGCGTTGAAGACCCGGGGATTCAGTACTTC
CDR3 protein: CSVEDPGIQYF

clone size: many
J gene: TRBJ1-5
V gene: TRBV6-1
D gene: NA
CDR3 DNA: TGTGCCAGCAGTGAGTCCGGGACGCAGAATCAGCCCCAGCATTTT
CDR3 protein: CASSESGTQNQPQHF

clone size: few
J gene: TRBJ1-2
V gene: TRBV29-1
D gene: TRBD1
CDR3 DNA: TGCAGCGTTGGCCGAGGGGTCGGGACAGGGGATGGCTACACCTTC
CDR3 protein: CSVGRGVGTGDGYTF

clone size: NA
J gene: TRBJ1-4
V gene: TRBV18
D gene: TRBD1
CDR3 DNA: TGTGCCAGCTCACCTCGATCAACAGGGGGAAATGAAAAACTGTTTTTT
CDR3 protein: CASSPRSTGGNEKLFF

clone size: many
J gene: TRBJ1-6
V gene: TRBV4-2
D gene: NA
CDR3 DNA: TGTGCCAGCAGCCAAGGGATAGGAGAAAATTCACCCCTCCACTTT
CDR3 protein: CASSQGIGENSPLHF

clone size: NA
J gene: TRBJ2-7
V gene: TRBV12-3/TRBV12-4
D gene: TRBD1
CDR3 DNA: TGTGCCAGCAGCCCGACAGGGGGCTACGAGCAGTACTTC
CDR3 protein: CASSPTGGYEQYF

clone size: many
J gene: TRBJ1-4
V gene: TRBV3-1
D gene: NA
CDR3 DNA: TGTGCCAGCAGCCAAGGTGGTGGGTTTAATGAAAAACTGTTTTTT
CDR3 protein: CASSQGGGFNEKLFF

clone size: NA
J gene: TRBJ2-7
V gene: TRBV25-1
D gene: TRBD1
CDR3 DNA: TGTGCCAGCAGTGATCCCGGGACAGGAGCCTACGAGCAGTACTTC
CDR3 protein: CASSDPGTGAYEQYF

clone size: NA
J gene: TRBJ2-3
V gene: TRBV20-1
D gene: TRBD2
CDR3 DNA: TGCAGTGCTGTACTAGCGGGAGCTCTAGATACGCAGTATTTT
CDR3 protein: CSAVLAGALDTQYF

clone size: NA
J gene: TRBJ2-5
V gene: TRBV29-1
D gene: TRBD1
CDR3 DNA: TGCAGCGTTGAGGGGTTACAGGACAGGGGGAAAGAGACCCAGTACTTC
CDR3 protein: CSVEGLQDRGKETQYF

clone size: many
J gene: TRBJ2-1
V gene: TRBV20-1
D gene: TRBD2
CDR3 DNA: TGCAGTGCTAGGGGGACTAGCGGGAGAACCGAGCAGTTCTTC
CDR3 protein: CSARGTSGRTEQFF

clone size: NA
J gene: TRBJ2-1
V gene: TRBV20-1
D gene: NA
CDR3 DNA: TGCAGTGCTAGACGTCTTACCCATGAGCAGTTCTTC
CDR3 protein: CSARRLTHEQFF

clone size: NA
J gene: TRBJ2-7
V gene: TRBV4-2
D gene: NA
CDR3 DNA: TGTGCCAGCAGCCAAGGGGAGGAAAGCTACGAGCAGTACTTC
CDR3 protein: CASSQGEESYEQYF

clone size: NA
J gene: TRBJ2-1
V gene: TRBV10-3
D gene: NA
CDR3 DNA: TGTGCCATCAGGGCCGGGACAACTACCAATGAGCAGTTCTTC
CDR3 protein: CAIRAGTTTNEQFF

clone size: many
J gene: TRBJ1-4
V gene: TRBV7-2
D gene: NA
CDR3 DNA: TGTGCCAGCAGCTCCACCGAGGTGGAGTTAAGTGAAAAACTGTTTTTT
CDR3 protein: CASSSTEVELSEKLFF

clone size: NA
J gene: TRBJ1-5
V gene: TRBV25-1
D gene: NA
CDR3 DNA: TGTGCCAGCAGTCCCTTGGACCGTGTGGGTCAGCCCCAGCATTTT
CDR3 protein: CASSPLDRVGQPQHF

clone size: many
J gene: TRBJ2-5
V gene: TRBV6-1
D gene: NA
CDR3 DNA: TGTGCCAGCAGTGGAATTGGAGGCCAAGAGACCCAGTACTTC
CDR3 protein: CASSGIGGQETQYF

clone size: many
J gene: TRBJ2-5
V gene: TRBV20-1
D gene: TRBD1
CDR3 DNA: TGCAGTGCTAGCCGTGGGACAGACCAAGAGACCCAGTACTTC
CDR3 protein: CSASRGTDQETQYF

clone size: many
J gene: TRBJ1-1
V gene: TRBV12-3/TRBV12-4
D gene: NA
CDR3 DNA: TGTGCCAGCAGTCCCTGGGACCGTCGGAACACTGAAGCTTTCTTT
CDR3 protein: CASSPWDRRNTEAFF

clone size: many
J gene: TRBJ2-3
V gene: TRBV5-1
D gene: NA
CDR3 DNA: TGCGCCAGCAGGACAGCTACGGAAGATACGCAGTATTTT
CDR3 protein: CASRTATEDTQYF

clone size: many
J gene: TRBJ1-1
V gene: TRBV28
D gene: TRBD1
CDR3 DNA: TGTGCCAGCCTAGGGGAGGACAGGGGTTCGACTGAAGCTTTCTTT
CDR3 protein: CASLGEDRGSTEAFF

clone size: few
J gene: TRBJ2-1
V gene: TRBV29-1
D gene: TRBD2
CDR3 DNA: TGCAGCGTTAGCTCTAGCGGGGACTCCTACAATGAGCAGTTCTTC
CDR3 protein: CSVSSSGDSYNEQFF

clone size: many
J gene: TRBJ1-5
V gene: TRBV6-5
D gene: NA
CDR3 DNA: TGTGCCAGCAGTTTGGTTAAGGGCAATCAGCCCCAGCATTTT
CDR3 protein: CASSLVKGNQPQHF

clone size: few
J gene: TRBJ2-5
V gene: TRBV29-1
D gene: NA
CDR3 DNA: TGCAGCGTCGCGACAGGAAAAAAAGAGACCCAGTACTTC
CDR3 protein: CSVATGKKETQYF

clone size: many
J gene: TRBJ2-3
V gene: TRBV20-1
D gene: TRBD1
CDR3 DNA: TGCAGTGCTAGTGGGGGACAGGGCACAGATACGCAGTATTTT
CDR3 protein: CSASGGQGTDTQYF

clone size: many
J gene: TRBJ2-5
V gene: TRBV29-1
D gene: TRBD2
CDR3 DNA: TGCAGCGTTGAAGCCCCGCTAGCGGGAGCGGGAGAGACCCAGTACTTC
CDR3 protein: CSVEAPLAGAGETQYF

clone size: NA
J gene: TRBJ2-1
V gene: TRBV20-1
D gene: TRBD2
CDR3 DNA: TGCAGTGCTAGAGAAGGACTAGCGGGAGTGTTCTTC
CDR3 protein: CSAREGLAGVFF

clone size: few
J gene: TRBJ1-2
V gene: TRBV6-5
D gene: NA
CDR3 DNA: TGTGCCAGCAGTTACTCGGGGGGAACGTATGGCTACACCTTC
CDR3 protein: CASSYSGGTYGYTF

clone size: few
J gene: TRBJ2-1
V gene: TRBV20-1
D gene: TRBD2
CDR3 DNA: TGCAGTGCTGTAGCGGGAGGGCCGTTCAATGAGCAGTTCTTC
CDR3 protein: CSAVAGGPFNEQFF

clone size: many
J gene: TRBJ2-7
V gene: TRBV5-1
D gene: TRBD2
CDR3 DNA: TGCGCCAGCAGCTTGGAGGCAGCGGGAGAATACGAGCAGTACTTC
CDR3 protein: CASSLEAAGEYEQYF

clone size: NA
J gene: TRBJ1-1
V gene: TRBV6-5
D gene: NA
CDR3 DNA: TGTGCCAGCAGTTACTCTGGGCAGACAGAAGCTTCCTTT
CDR3 protein: CASSYSGQTEASF

clone size: NA
J gene: TRBJ2-7
V gene: TRBV20-1
D gene: NA
CDR3 DNA: TGCAGTGCTTACTTCCAGGGTAGCCACGAGCAGTACTTC
CDR3 protein: CSAYFQGSHEQYF

clone size: many
J gene: TRBJ2-1
V gene: TRBV7-2
D gene: NA
CDR3 DNA: TGTGCCAGCAGCCTGCAGGGAATCCCTTACAATGAGCAGTTCTTC
CDR3 protein: CASSLQGIPYNEQFF

clone size: few
J gene: TRBJ2-2
V gene: TRBV12-3/TRBV12-4
D gene: NA
CDR3 DNA: TGTGCCAGCAGTGGTAAACCGGAGTGGGGCGGGGAGCTGTTTTTT
CDR3 protein: CASSGKPEWGGELFF

clone size: many
J gene: TRBJ2-7
V gene: TRBV5-1
D gene: NA
CDR3 DNA: TGCGCCAGCAGCCTAAGCCGGAGCTCCTACGAGCAGTACTTC
CDR3 protein: CASSLSRSSYEQYF

clone size: many
J gene: TRBJ2-7
V gene: TRBV20-1
D gene: TRBD2
CDR3 DNA: TGCAGTGCGATCCGGACTAGCGATCCCTACGAGCAGTACTTC
CDR3 protein: CSAIRTSDPYEQYF

clone size: few
J gene: TRBJ2-1
V gene: TRBV29-1
D gene: NA
CDR3 DNA: TGCAGCGTTAACGGAATTGCAAATGAGCAGTTCTTC
CDR3 protein: CSVNGIANEQFF

clone size: NA
J gene: TRBJ2-7
V gene: TRBV9
D gene: NA
CDR3 DNA: TGTGCCAGCAGCGTAGGGCTTGCGGAACACTACGAGCAGTACTTC
CDR3 protein: CASSVGLAEHYEQYF

clone size: many
J gene: TRBJ2-7
V gene: TRBV3-1
D gene: NA
CDR3 DNA: TGTGCCAGCAGCCACAGGGACGAGCAGTACTTC
CDR3 protein: CASSHRDEQYF

clone size: few
J gene: TRBJ2-1
V gene: TRBV4-3
D gene: NA
CDR3 DNA: TGCGCCAGCAGCGCAGGACAGTCTTACAATGAGCAGTTCTTC
CDR3 protein: CASSAGQSYNEQFF

clone size: many
J gene: TRBJ2-7
V gene: TRBV5-1
D gene: NA
CDR3 DNA: TGCGCCAGCAGCTTGACGGGTGTATCGTACGAGCAGTACTTC
CDR3 protein: CASSLTGVSYEQYF

clone size: few
J gene: TRBJ1-4
V gene: TRBV6-5
D gene: NA
CDR3 DNA: TGTGCCAGCAGTTACTCGCACAGGAATGAAAAACTGTTTTTT
CDR3 protein: CASSYSHRNEKLFF

clone size: NA
J gene: TRBJ2-7
V gene: TRBV6-1
D gene: NA
CDR3 DNA: TGTGCCAGCAGTGAACCTGCGGCCTACGAGCAGTACTTC
CDR3 protein: CASSEPAAYEQYF

clone size: NA
J gene: TRBJ2-5
V gene: TRBV20-1
D gene: NA
CDR3 DNA: TGCAGTGCTAGTTTGCGGGAACCACAAGAGACCCAGTACTTC
CDR3 protein: CSASLREPQETQYF

clone size: many
J gene: TRBJ2-7
V gene: TRBV12-3/TRBV12-4
D gene: TRBD1
CDR3 DNA: TGTGCCAGCAGACCAACAGGGGTACCCTACGAGCAGTACTTC
CDR3 protein: CASRPTGVPYEQYF

clone size: many
J gene: TRBJ1-3
V gene: TRBV6-5
D gene: NA
CDR3 DNA: TGTGCCAGCAGTTACTTGGCATCTGGAAACACCATATATTTT
CDR3 protein: CASSYLASGNTIYF

clone size: NA
J gene: TRBJ2-3
V gene: TRBV27
D gene: TRBD2
CDR3 DNA: TGTGCCAGCAGCCTCCACCGGGCTAGCGGGAGAACAGATACGCAGTATTTT
CDR3 protein: CASSLHRASGRTDTQYF

clone size: few
J gene: TRBJ1-4
V gene: TRBV29-1
D gene: TRBD1
CDR3 DNA: TGCAGCGTTGTCGCCGTCAGGGGGCGCGATGAAAAACTGTTTTTT
CDR3 protein: CSVVAVRGRDEKLFF

clone size: many
J gene: TRBJ1-2
V gene: TRBV10-3
D gene: NA
CDR3 DNA: TGTGCCATCAGTGAGTCGACCTTGAGGGGGGGCCATGGCTACACCTTC
CDR3 protein: CAISESTLRGGHGYTF

clone size: NA
J gene: TRBJ2-7
V gene: TRBV20-1
D gene: NA
CDR3 DNA: TGCAGTGCTAGAGCGGGATACGAGCAGTACTTC
CDR3 protein: CSARAGYEQYF

clone size: NA
J gene: TRBJ2-1
V gene: TRBV20-1
D gene: NA
CDR3 DNA: TGCAGTGCTAGAGATAGAGCTAGAAACAATGAGCAGTTCTTC
CDR3 protein: CSARDRARNNEQFF

clone size: NA
J gene: TRBJ2-1
V gene: TRBV2
D gene: TRBD1
CDR3 DNA: TGTGCCAGCAGCACGGGACAGGGGTTTGGGAGGATCTTC
CDR3 protein: CASSTGQGFGRIF